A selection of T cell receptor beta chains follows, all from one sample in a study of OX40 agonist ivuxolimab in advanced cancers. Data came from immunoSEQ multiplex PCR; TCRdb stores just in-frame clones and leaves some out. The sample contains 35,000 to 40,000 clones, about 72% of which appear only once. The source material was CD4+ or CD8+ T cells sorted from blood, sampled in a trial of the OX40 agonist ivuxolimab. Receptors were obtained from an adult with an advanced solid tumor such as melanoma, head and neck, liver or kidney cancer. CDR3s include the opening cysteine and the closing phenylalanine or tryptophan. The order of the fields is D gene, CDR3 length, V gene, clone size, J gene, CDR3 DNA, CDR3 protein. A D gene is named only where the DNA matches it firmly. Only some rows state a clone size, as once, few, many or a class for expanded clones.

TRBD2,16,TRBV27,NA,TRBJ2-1,TGTGCCAGCAGTGGGGTAGCGGGAGGGAATATTAATGAGCAGTTCTTC,CASSGVAGGNINEQFF
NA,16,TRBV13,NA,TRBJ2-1,TGTGCCAGCAGCTTAGGTTCGCAAGTTTGGTACAATGAGCAGTTCTTC,CASSLGSQVWYNEQFF
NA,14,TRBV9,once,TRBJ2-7,TGTGCCAGCAGCGTAGTGGCCCAGGGGGGCGAGCAGTACTTC,CASSVVAQGGEQYF
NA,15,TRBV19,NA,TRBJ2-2,TGTGCCAGTCGAGGTCAGGGGCGGGCCACCGGGGAGCTGTTTTTT,CASRGQGRATGELFF
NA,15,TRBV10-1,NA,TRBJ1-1,TGCGCCAGCAGTGAGTCAAACAGAATGAACACTGAAGCTTTCTTT,CASSESNRMNTEAFF
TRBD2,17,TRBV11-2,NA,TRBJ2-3,TGTGCCAGCAGCTTAGGGCCGGGGCTAGCGGGGGGAGAGACGCAGTATTTT,CASSLGPGLAGGETQYF
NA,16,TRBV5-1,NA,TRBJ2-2,TGCGCCAGCAGCTTGAACAGCCAAGGCAACACCGGGGAGCTGTTTTTT,CASSLNSQGNTGELFF
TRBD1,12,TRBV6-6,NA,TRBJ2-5,TGTGCCAGCCTGGGACAGGGGGAGACCCAGTACTTC,CASLGQGETQYF
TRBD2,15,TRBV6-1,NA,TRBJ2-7,TGTGCCAGCAGCGAAAGGGCTAGCGGGAGGTACGAGCAGTACTTC,CASSERASGRYEQYF
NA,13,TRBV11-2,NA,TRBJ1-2,TGTGCCAGCAGCTCGCCGGGGGGCTATGGCTACACCTTC,CASSSPGGYGYTF
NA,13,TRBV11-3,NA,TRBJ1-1,TGTGCCAGCAGCGAAGTGGTTGGAACTGAAGCTTTCTTT,CASSEVVGTEAFF
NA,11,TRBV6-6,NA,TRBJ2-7,TGTGCCAGCAGTTACCAGGACAGAGGGTACTTC,CASSYQDRGYF
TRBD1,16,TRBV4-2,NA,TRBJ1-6,TGTGCCAGCAGCCAGGAAGGGACAGGAAGAAGGTCACCCCTCCACTTT,CASSQEGTGRRSPLHF
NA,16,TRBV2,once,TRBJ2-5,TGTGCCAGCAGCCCCAACCATAGGGAACTCTTTGAGACCCAGTACTTC,CASSPNHRELFETQYF
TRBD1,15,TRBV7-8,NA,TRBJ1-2,TGTGCCAGCAGCCGACGAGAGGGGGCCAACTATGGCTACACCTTC,CASSRREGANYGYTF
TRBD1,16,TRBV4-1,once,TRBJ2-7,TGCGCCAGCAGCCAAGGGGGCCTGGGACAGTACCACGAGCAGTACTTC,CASSQGGLGQYHEQYF
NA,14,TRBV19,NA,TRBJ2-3,TGTGCCAGTAGTATAGAGGTTCGGGGAGATACGCAGTATTTT,CASSIEVRGDTQYF
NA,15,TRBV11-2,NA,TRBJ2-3,TGTGCCAGCAGCTTTACTGCTACTAGCACAGATACGCAGTATTTT,CASSFTATSTDTQYF
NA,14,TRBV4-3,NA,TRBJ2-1,TGCGCCAGCAGCCCCGCAGGACCCTACAATGAGCAGTTCTTC,CASSPAGPYNEQFF
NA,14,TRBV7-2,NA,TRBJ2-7,TGTGCCAGCAGCTTAACCCCCTGGGGCTACGAGCAGTACTTC,CASSLTPWGYEQYF
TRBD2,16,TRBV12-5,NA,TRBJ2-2,TGTGCTAGTGGTTTGAAAGCGGGGATCAACACCGGGGAGCTGTTTTTT,CASGLKAGINTGELFF
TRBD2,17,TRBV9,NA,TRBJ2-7,TGTGCCAGCAGTTCCGGACTAGCGGGAGGGCCCTCGTCCGAGCAGTACTTC,CASSSGLAGGPSSEQYF
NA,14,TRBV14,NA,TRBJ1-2,TGTGCCAGCAGCCAAGATTTCATGGAATATGGCTACACCTTC,CASSQDFMEYGYTF
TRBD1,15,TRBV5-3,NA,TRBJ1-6,TGTGCCAGAAGCTCGGACAGGGCGTGGAGATCACCCCTCCACTTT,CARSSDRAWRSPLHF
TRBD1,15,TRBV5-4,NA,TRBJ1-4,TGTGCCAGCAGCTCGACAGGGTCAACTAATGAAAAACTGTTTTTT,CASSSTGSTNEKLFF
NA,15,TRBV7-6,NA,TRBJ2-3,TGTGCCAGCAGCTTAATCGCGGAGATCACAGATACGCAGTATTTT,CASSLIAEITDTQYF